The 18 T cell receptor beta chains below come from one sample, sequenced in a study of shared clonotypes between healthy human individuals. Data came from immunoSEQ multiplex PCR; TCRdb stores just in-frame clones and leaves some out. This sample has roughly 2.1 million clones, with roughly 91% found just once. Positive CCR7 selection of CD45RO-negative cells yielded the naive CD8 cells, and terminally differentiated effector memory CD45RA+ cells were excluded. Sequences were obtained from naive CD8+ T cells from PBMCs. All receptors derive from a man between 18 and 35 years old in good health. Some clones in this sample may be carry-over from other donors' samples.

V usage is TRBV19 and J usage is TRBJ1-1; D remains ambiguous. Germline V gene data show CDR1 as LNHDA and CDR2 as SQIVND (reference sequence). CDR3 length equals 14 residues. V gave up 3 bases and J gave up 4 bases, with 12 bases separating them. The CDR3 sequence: CASSITEIGTEAFF. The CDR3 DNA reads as TGTGCCAGTAGTATTACAGAGATAGGCACTGAAGCTTTCTTT.

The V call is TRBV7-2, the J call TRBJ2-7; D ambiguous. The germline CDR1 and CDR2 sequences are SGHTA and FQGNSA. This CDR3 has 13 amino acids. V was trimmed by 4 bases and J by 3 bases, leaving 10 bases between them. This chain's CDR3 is CASSYAGIYEQYF. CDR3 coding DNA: TGTGCCAGCAGCTACGCTGGGATCTACGAGCAGTACTTC. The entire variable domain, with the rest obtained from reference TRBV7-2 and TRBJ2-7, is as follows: GAGVSQSPSNKVTEKGKDVELRCDPISGHTALYWYRQSLGQGLEFLIYFQGNSAPDKSGLPSDRFSAERTGGSVSTLTIQRTQQEDSAVYLCASSYAGIYEQYFGPGTRLTVT.

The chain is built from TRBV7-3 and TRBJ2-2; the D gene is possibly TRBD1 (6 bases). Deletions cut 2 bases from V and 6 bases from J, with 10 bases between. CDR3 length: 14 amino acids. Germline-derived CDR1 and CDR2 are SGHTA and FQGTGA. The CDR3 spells CASSLPGVPGELFF. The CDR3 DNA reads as TGTGCCAGCAGCTTACCAGGGGTTCCCGGGGAGCTGTTTTTT.

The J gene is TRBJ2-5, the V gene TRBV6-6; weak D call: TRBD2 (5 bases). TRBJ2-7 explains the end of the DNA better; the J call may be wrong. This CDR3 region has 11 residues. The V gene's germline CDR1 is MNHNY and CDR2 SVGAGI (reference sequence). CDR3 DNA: TGTGCCAGCAGTGAGGGATACGAGCAGTACTTC. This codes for CASSEGYEQYF.

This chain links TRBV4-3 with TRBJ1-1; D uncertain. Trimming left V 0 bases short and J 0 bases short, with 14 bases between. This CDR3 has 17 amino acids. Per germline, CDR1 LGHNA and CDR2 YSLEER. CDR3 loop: CASSQELAPDLNTEAFF. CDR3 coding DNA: TGCGCCAGCAGCCAAGAGTTGGCGCCCGACCTGAACACTGAAGCTTTCTTT.

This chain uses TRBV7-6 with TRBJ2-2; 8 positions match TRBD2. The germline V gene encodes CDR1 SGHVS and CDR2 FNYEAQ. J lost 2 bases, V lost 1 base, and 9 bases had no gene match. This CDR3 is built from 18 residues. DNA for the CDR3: TGTGCCAGCAGCTTAGTTCCTGAACTAGCGGCCAACACCGGGGAGCTGTTTTTT. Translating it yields CASSLVPELAANTGELFF. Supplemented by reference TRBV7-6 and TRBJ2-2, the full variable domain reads GAGVSQSPRYKVTKRGQDVALRCDPISGHVSLYWYRQALGQGPEFLTYFNYEAQQDKSGLPNDRFSAERPEGSISTLTIQRTEQRDSAMYRCASSLVPELAANTGELFFGEGSRLTVL.

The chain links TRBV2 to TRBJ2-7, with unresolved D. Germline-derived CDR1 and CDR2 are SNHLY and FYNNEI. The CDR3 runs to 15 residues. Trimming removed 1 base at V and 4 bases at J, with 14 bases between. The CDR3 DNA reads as TGTGCCAGCAGTGAAGAGCCTATTCACTTTTACGAGCAGTACTTC. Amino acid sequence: CASSEEPIHFYEQYF.

The CDR3 loop reads CASSVQPPDRGPMNTEAFF. In DNA form, the CDR3 reads TGTGCCAGCAGCGTACAACCCCCCGACAGGGGACCTATGAACACTGAAGCTTTCTTT. The chain uses TRBV9 and TRBJ1-1; TRBD1 matches at 8 bases. The CDR3 is 19 amino acids. Germline-derived CDR1 and CDR2 are SGDLS and YYNGEE. V lost 1 base, J lost 0 bases, and 14 bases stayed unmatched.

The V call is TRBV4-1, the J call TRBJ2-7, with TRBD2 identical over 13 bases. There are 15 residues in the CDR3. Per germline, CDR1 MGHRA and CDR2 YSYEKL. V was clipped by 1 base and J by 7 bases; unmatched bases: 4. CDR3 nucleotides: TGCGCCAGCAGCCAAGCCCCGGGACTAGCGGGGGAGCAGTACTTC. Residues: CASSQAPGLAGEQYF.

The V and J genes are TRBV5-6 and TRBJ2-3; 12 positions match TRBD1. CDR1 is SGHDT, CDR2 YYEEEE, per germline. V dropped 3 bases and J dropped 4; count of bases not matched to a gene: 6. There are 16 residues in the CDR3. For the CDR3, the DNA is TGTGCCAGCAGCTACGGGACAGGGGGCAGCTCAGATACGCAGTATTTT. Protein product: CASSYGTGGSSDTQYF.

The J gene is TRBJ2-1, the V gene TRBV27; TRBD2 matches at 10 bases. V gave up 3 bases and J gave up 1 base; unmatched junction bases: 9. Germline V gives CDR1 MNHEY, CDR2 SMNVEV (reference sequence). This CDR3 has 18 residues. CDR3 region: CASSFSEREGPSYNEQFF. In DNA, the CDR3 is TGTGCCAGCAGTTTTAGCGAGCGGGAGGGCCCGTCCTACAATGAGCAGTTCTTC.

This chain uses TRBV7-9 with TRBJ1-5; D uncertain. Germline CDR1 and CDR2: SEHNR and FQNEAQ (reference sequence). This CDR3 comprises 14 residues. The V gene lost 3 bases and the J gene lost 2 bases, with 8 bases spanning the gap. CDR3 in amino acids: CASSLGWGNQPQHF. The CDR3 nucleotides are TGTGCCAGCAGCTTGGGATGGGGCAATCAGCCCCAGCATTTT.

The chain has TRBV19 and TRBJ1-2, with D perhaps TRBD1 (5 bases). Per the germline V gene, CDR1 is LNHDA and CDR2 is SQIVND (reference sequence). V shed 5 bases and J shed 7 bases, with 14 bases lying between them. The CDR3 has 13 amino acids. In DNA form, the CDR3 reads TGTGCCAGTAGTGACCACGGGACCCTTGGCTACACCTTC. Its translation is CASSDHGTLGYTF. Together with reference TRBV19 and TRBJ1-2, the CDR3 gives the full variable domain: DGGITQSPKYLFRKEGQNVTLSCEQNLNHDAMYWYRQDPGQGLRLIYYSQIVNDFQKGDIAEGYSVSREKKESFPLTVTSAQKNPTAFYLCASSDHGTLGYTFGSGTRLTVV.

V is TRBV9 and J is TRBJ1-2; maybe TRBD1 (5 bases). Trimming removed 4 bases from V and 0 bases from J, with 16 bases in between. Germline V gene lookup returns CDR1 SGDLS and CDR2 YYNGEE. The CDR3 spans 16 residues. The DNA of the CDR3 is TGTGCCAGCAGCTCCTCTCGGGACGGATCTAACTATGGCTACACCTTC. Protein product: CASSSSRDGSNYGYTF.

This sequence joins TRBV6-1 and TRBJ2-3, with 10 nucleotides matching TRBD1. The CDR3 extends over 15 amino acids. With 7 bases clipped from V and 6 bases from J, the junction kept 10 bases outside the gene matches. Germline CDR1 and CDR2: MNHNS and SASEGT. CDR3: CASIWGQGSLDTQYF. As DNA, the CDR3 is TGTGCCAGCATTTGGGGACAGGGGTCCTTGGATACGCAGTATTTT.

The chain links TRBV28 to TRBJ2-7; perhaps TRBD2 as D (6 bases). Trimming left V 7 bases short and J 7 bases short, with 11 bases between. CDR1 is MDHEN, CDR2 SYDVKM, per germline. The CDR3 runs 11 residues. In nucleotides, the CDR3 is TGTGCCAGCACCGACGGAGGGGAGCAGTACTTC. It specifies CASTDGGEQYF.

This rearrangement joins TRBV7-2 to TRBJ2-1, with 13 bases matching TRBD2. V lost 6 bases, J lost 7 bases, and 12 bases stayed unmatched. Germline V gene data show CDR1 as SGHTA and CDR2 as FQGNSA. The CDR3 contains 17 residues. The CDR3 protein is CASRVLAGGPIRNEQFF. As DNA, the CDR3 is TGTGCCAGCAGGGTACTAGCGGGAGGGCCTATTAGGAATGAGCAGTTCTTC.

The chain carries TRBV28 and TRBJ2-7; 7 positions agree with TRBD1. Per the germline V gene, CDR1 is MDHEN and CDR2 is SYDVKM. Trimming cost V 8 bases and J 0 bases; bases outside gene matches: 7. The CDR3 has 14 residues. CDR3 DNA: TGTGCCAGCGAGAAGGGGGCGGGCTCCTACGAGCAGTACTTC. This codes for CASEKGAGSYEQYF.